Each of the 3 T cell receptor beta chains below was sequenced from the same sample in a study of blood T cells in healthy people across ages (dated by TCRdb to the mid-2010s). Receptor libraries were prepared by 5' RACE. The listed sequencing device is Illumina HiSeq 2500. A second PCR of roughly 7 to 12 cycles was run with a J-beta primer mix and a sample-barcoded 5' primer. The public reads were reprocessed in TCRdb via fastp at Q25 and MiXCR, keeping in-frame beta chains. Rows with a matching CDR3 protein are joined into one entry that keeps the most common DNA and genes. The sample data list roughly 700,000 distinct CDR3 sequences, and about 52% of these were observed just once. Roughly a third of the sample goes to the ten largest clones. Sequenced: blood. These receptors were taken from a woman aged 55-70 years in good health.

This clonotype has only one observation. The rearrangement links TRBV20-1 to TRBJ1-2; the match to TRBD1 covers 7 bases. CDR1 DFQATT and CDR2 SNEGSKA come from the germline V gene (reference sequence). Losses at the gene ends were 5 bases for V and 7 bases for J; bases not matched to a gene: 7. The CDR3 loop spans 12 amino acids. In DNA, the CDR3 is TGCAGTGCTGTCAGGGGGGAAGGTGGCTACACCTTC. This sequence encodes CSAVRGEGGYTF.

This rearrangement joins TRBV7-2 to TRBJ1-5; no clear D gene. Trimming took off 2 bases at V and 0 bases at J, with 11 bases between the two ends. Germline lookup yields CDR1 SGHTA and CDR2 FQGNSA. This CDR3 comprises 16 residues. CDR3 bases: TGTGCCAGCAGCTTAAGTTTAGGGAGTAGCAATCAGCCCCAGCATTTT. This sequence encodes CASSLSLGSSNQPQHF. The entire variable domain, with the rest obtained from reference TRBV7-2 and TRBJ1-5, is as follows: GAGVSQSPSNKVTEKGKDVELRCDPISGHTALYWYRQSLGQGLEFLIYFQGNSAPDKSGLPSDRFSAERTGGSVSTLTIQRTQQEDSAVYLCASSLSLGSSNQPQHFGDGTRLSIL.

V and J are TRBV20-1 and TRBJ2-7, with a weak D call TRBD2 (6 bases). V dropped 0 bases and J dropped 2 bases, with 17 bases sitting between them. Germline V gene data show CDR1 as DFQATT and CDR2 as SNEGSKA (reference sequence). The CDR3 has 16 amino acids. The CDR3: CSARDARLATPYEQYF. CDR3 bases: TGCAGTGCTAGAGATGCCCGGCTAGCGACCCCCTACGAGCAGTACTTC.